Listed below are T cell receptor beta chains from one sample, sequenced in a study of T cell changes during pregnancy in multiple sclerosis. Using immunoSEQ multiplex PCR, the repertoire was profiled, and TCRdb retains in-frame clones only, with some absent. The sample includes some 54,000 clones, under 95% of them seen just once. This sample comprised CD8+ T cells from peripheral blood mononuclear cells, obtained in the third trimester of pregnancy. The source is a female donor with multiple sclerosis, enrolled in a pregnancy study. Each CDR3 is given with its conserved first and last residue. The D gene is left open where the match is weak. A row's size may be missing; if present it is once, few, many or a size class.

d_call	clone_size	j_call	v_call	cdr3_nt	cdr3_aa
TRBD2	-	TRBJ2-3	TRBV5-6	TGTGCCAGCAGCACCGGGACTAGCGGGAGGCACAATAGCACAGATACGCAGTATTTT	CASSTGTSGRHNSTDTQYF
TRBD2	-	TRBJ2-7	TRBV7-9	TGTGCCAGCAGCTATAGCGGGATGTCCTACGAGCAGTACTTC	CASSYSGMSYEQYF
TRBD2	-	TRBJ2-5	TRBV27	TGTGCCAGCAGTTGGACTAGCGGGATTGAGACCCAGTACTTC	CASSWTSGIETQYF
TRBD1	-	TRBJ1-4	TRBV4-1	TGCGCCAGCAGTGCGGCAGGGGGCCCAACTAATGAAAAACTGTTTTTT	CASSAAGGPTNEKLFF
TRBD2	-	TRBJ2-7	TRBV19	TGTGCCAGTGGACTAGCGGGAGGCAGGTTCTACGAGCAGTACTTC	CASGLAGGRFYEQYF
TRBD1	-	TRBJ2-7	TRBV9	TGTGCCAGCAGCTCTTCGGACAGGGAGTACGAGCAGTACTTC	CASSSSDREYEQYF
TRBD2	-	TRBJ2-3	TRBV11-3	TGTGCCAGCTCCCCACGGTCTGAAGCGGGAGCGTCAGATACGCAGTATTTT	CASSPRSEAGASDTQYF
-	-	TRBJ2-7	TRBV10-3	TGTGCCATCAGGCGGGACTACGAGCAGTACTTC	CAIRRDYEQYF
TRBD1	-	TRBJ2-7	TRBV11-2	TGTGCCAGCAGCTTAGGGCCAGGGGGCGCGTACGAGCAGTACTTC	CASSLGPGGAYEQYF
TRBD1	-	TRBJ2-1	TRBV11-3	TGTGCCAGCAGCTTAGGGGGACAGGGATTCGATGAGCAGTTCTTC	CASSLGGQGFDEQFF
-	-	TRBJ2-5	TRBV4-3	TGCGCCAGCAGCCAAACTATTAGCGGAGAGACCCAGTACTTC	CASSQTISGETQYF
TRBD1	-	TRBJ2-7	TRBV7-9	TGTGCCAGCAGCCCCGGGACAGGCTACGAGCAGTACTTC	CASSPGTGYEQYF
-	-	TRBJ2-4	TRBV7-8	TGTGCCAGCAGCTTAGGGAACGGGTATTTCAACATTCAGTACTTC	CASSLGNGYFNIQYF
TRBD1	once	TRBJ1-1	TRBV2	TGCACAGGGACAGGCATGAACACTGAAGCTTTCTTT	CTGTGMNTEAFF
TRBD2	-	TRBJ2-1	TRBV27	TGTGCCAGCGGGGGACTAGCCAACAATGAGCAGTTCTTC	CASGGLANNEQFF
-	-	TRBJ1-5	TRBV5-6	TGTGCCAGCAGCTTGATAGGAGATAGCAATCAGCCCCAGCATTTT	CASSLIGDSNQPQHF
TRBD1	-	TRBJ2-7	TRBV4-1	TGCGCCAGCAGCCAAGGGGACAGGTCCTACGAGCAGTACTTC	CASSQGDRSYEQYF
-	-	TRBJ2-2	TRBV27	TGTGCCAGCAGTTTATCACTTTCCAGGACAGCTTCCACCGGGGAGCTGTTTTTT	CASSLSLSRTASTGELFF
TRBD1	-	TRBJ1-4	TRBV6-5	TGTGCCAGCAGTTATACAGGGGGCGGCGGTGAAAAACTGTTTTTT	CASSYTGGGGEKLFF
TRBD1	-	TRBJ1-5	TRBV14	TGTGCCAGCAGCCTGACAGGGAATCAGCCCCAGCATTTT	CASSLTGNQPQHF
-	-	TRBJ2-1	TRBV6-5	TGTGCCAGCAGTCCCGTAGGCGGGGCGAATGAGCAGTTCTTC	CASSPVGGANEQFF
TRBD1	-	TRBJ2-7	TRBV5-6	TGTGCCAGCAGCGGGACAGAAGACTACGAGCAGTACTTC	CASSGTEDYEQYF
-	-	TRBJ1-1	TRBV7-9	TGTGCCAGCAGCTTCAATCGAGGGCGTATGAACACTGAAGCTTTCTTT	CASSFNRGRMNTEAFF
TRBD2	-	TRBJ2-1	TRBV4-1	TGCGCCAGCAGCCAAGCAGCGGGAAGCTCCTACAATGAGCAGTTCTTC	CASSQAAGSSYNEQFF
TRBD1	-	TRBJ2-3	TRBV4-1	TGCGCCAGCAGCCAACCTAGAATTGGACAGGCGGAAGATACGCAGTATTTT	CASSQPRIGQAEDTQYF
-	-	TRBJ1-5	TRBV10-2	TGCGCCAGCAGTGAGACTACAGGGCTCAATCAGCCCCAGCATTTT	CASSETTGLNQPQHF
-	-	TRBJ2-7	TRBV5-1	TGCGCCAGCAGCGGGGGGAGCTCCTACGAGCAGTACTTC	CASSGGSSYEQYF
TRBD2	-	TRBJ2-3	TRBV19	TGTGCCAGTAGTGAAGTACTAGCGGGAGCCTTCACAGATACGCAGTATTTT	CASSEVLAGAFTDTQYF
TRBD1	-	TRBJ2-7	TRBV7-9	TGTGCCAGCAGCTTCAGGGACAGGGTCGACGAGCAGTACTTC	CASSFRDRVDEQYF
TRBD1	-	TRBJ2-7	TRBV30	TGTGCCTGGAGTATTTCCCGGGACAGGTCCTACGAGCAGTACTTC	CAWSISRDRSYEQYF
TRBD2	-	TRBJ2-1	TRBV29-1	TGCAGCGTTGAGGGACTAGCGGCAAATGAGCAGTTCTTC	CSVEGLAANEQFF
TRBD1	-	TRBJ1-1	TRBV11-2	TGTGCCAGCAGCGGCGACAGGGGAGATATGAACACTGAAGCTTTCTTT	CASSGDRGDMNTEAFF
-	-	TRBJ2-7	TRBV27	TGTGCCAGCAGTTTAGCGGGGACTCGTAACGAGCAGTACTTC	CASSLAGTRNEQYF
-	-	TRBJ1-4	TRBV27	TGTGCCAGCAGGGACAATAATGAAAAACTGTTTTTT	CASRDNNEKLFF
-	-	TRBJ2-1	TRBV13	TGTGCCAGCAGCTCCCGGGCCGGGGGTGAGCAGTTCTTC	CASSSRAGGEQFF
-	-	TRBJ2-2	TRBV11-2	TGTGCCAGCAGCCGTACCGGGGAGCTGTTTTTT	CASSRTGELFF
-	once	TRBJ2-4	TRBV13	TGTGCCAGCAGCTCGATCAGGGAGGTAGCCAAAAACATTCAGTACTTC	CASSSIREVAKNIQYF
TRBD1	-	TRBJ2-7	TRBV27	TGTGCCAGCAGTTCCTCGACAGGGGTTTTGATCGAGCAGTACTTC	CASSSSTGVLIEQYF
-	once	TRBJ1-1	TRBV25-1	TGTGCCAGCAGTGAATACTTTCCTATGAACACTGAAGCTTTCTTT	CASSEYFPMNTEAFF
TRBD2	-	TRBJ2-1	TRBV4-3	TGCGCCAGCAGCCAAACTAGCGGGAGCACCTACAATGAGCAGTTCTTC	CASSQTSGSTYNEQFF
TRBD2	-	TRBJ2-7	TRBV11-2	TGTGCCAGCAGCTTAGAGGCTAGCGGGAGCCTCGAGCAGTACTTC	CASSLEASGSLEQYF
-	-	TRBJ1-5	TRBV4-1	TGCGCCAGCAGCCAGATCCCCGGACAAAATCAGCCCCAGCATTTT	CASSQIPGQNQPQHF
-	-	TRBJ2-1	TRBV4-3	TGCGCCAGCAGCCCGGCCCCCCAGGGAAGGGATGAGCAGTTCTTC	CASSPAPQGRDEQFF
TRBD2	-	TRBJ2-1	TRBV7-9	TGTGCCAGCAGCTCAACTAGCGGGCGGGACAATGAGCAGTTCTTC	CASSSTSGRDNEQFF
TRBD2	-	TRBJ2-7	TRBV18	TGTGCCAGCTCATCTCGGGTTAGCGGGAGCGTCAACGAGCAGTACTTC	CASSSRVSGSVNEQYF
TRBD1	-	TRBJ2-5	TRBV7-9	TGTGCCAGCAGCTTACTTCGGGGACAGGGGTTTTTAGCAGAGACCCAGTACTTC	CASSLLRGQGFLAETQYF